A single sample gave rise to the 6 T cell receptor beta chains below, sequenced in a study of blood T cell repertoires in COVID-19. Repertoires were generated with immunoSEQ multiplex PCR, while TCRdb's copy carries only in-frame clones and drops some. The sample has around 150,000 clones; around four fifths are singletons. The sequenced sample consisted of peripheral blood. The receptors stem from a man between 70 and 80 years old with acute or convalescent COVID-19.

This clone was seen more than once but under ten times. The chain is built from TRBV7-9 and TRBJ1-5; D remains ambiguous. Germline CDR1 SEHNR, CDR2 FQNEAQ (reference sequence). The CDR3 has 12 residues. Trimming stripped 2 bases from V and 6 bases from J, with 5 bases between. The CDR3 loop is CASSLRGQPQHF. The CDR3 DNA follows: TGTGCCAGCAGCTTACGGGGTCAGCCCCAGCATTTT.

The CDR3 sequence is CASSQDRVGEKLFF. As DNA, the CDR3 is TGTGCCAGCAGTCAGGACAGGGTTGGAGAAAAACTGTTTTTT. This rearrangement joins TRBV2 to TRBJ1-4, with TRBD1 matching 8 bases. With 5 bases clipped from V and 8 bases from J, the junction kept 7 bases outside the gene matches. CDR1 is SNHLY, CDR2 FYNNEI, per germline. CDR3 length equals 14 residues.

The rearrangement joins TRBV6-5 to TRBJ2-3, with D maybe TRBD2 (5 bases). Trimming shortened V by 6 bases and J by 0 bases, and 13 bases separated the two germline ends. The CDR3 consists of 15 residues. Per germline, CDR1 MNHEY and CDR2 SVGAGI. The CDR3 reads CASSVGSGSTDTQYF. The CDR3 coding sequence is TGTGCCAGCAGCGTGGGGAGTGGTAGCACAGATACGCAGTATTTT.

The genes are TRBV5-1 and TRBJ1-2; the D is unclear. Germline CDR1 is SGHRS and CDR2 is YFSETQ. Deletions cut 0 bases from V and 7 bases from J, with 7 bases between. The CDR3 length is 12 residues. The CDR3 here is CASSLAGFGYTF. CDR3 DNA sequence: TGCGCCAGCAGCTTGGCAGGTTTTGGCTACACCTTC. Combining the CDR3 with reference TRBV5-1 and TRBJ1-2 gives the whole variable domain KAGVTQTPRYLIKTRGQQVTLSCSPISGHRSVSWYQQTPGQGLQFLFEYFSETQRNKGNFPGRFSGRQFSNSRSEMNVSTLELGDSALYLCASSLAGFGYTFGSGTRLTVV.

In this sample, this clone turned up once. This chain connects TRBV30 to TRBJ2-1; D might be TRBD1 (5 bases). The CDR3 totals 13 residues. Germline V gives CDR1 GTSNPN, CDR2 SVGIG (reference sequence). V lost 2 bases, J lost 4 bases, and 9 bases lay in between. CDR3 protein: CAWSFGAYNEQFF. CDR3 in DNA: TGTGCCTGGAGTTTTGGGGCTTACAATGAGCAGTTCTTC. The full variable domain, rest sourced from reference TRBV30 and TRBJ2-1, is SQTIHQWPATLVQPVGSPLSLECTVEGTSNPNLYWYRQAAGRGLQLLFYSVGIGQISSEVPQNLSASRPQDRQFILSSKKLLLSDSGFYLCAWSFGAYNEQFFGPGTRLTVL.

This chain links TRBV5-1 with TRBJ2-1; 10 positions agree with TRBD1. CDR3 size: 15 residues. J gave up 7 bases and V 4 bases, and 8 bases lay outside the gene matches. Germline V gene lookup returns CDR1 SGHRS and CDR2 YFSETQ. The CDR3 protein is CASSPGQGRFNEQFF. For the CDR3, the DNA is TGCGCCAGCAGCCCGGGACAGGGGAGGTTTAATGAGCAGTTCTTC.